These 29 T cell receptor beta chains share one sample of origin, sequenced in a study of blood T cell repertoires in COVID-19. TCRdb's table, derived via immunoSEQ multiplex PCR, lists solely in-frame clones and lacks some. The repertoire has 300,000 to 350,000 clones, 87% of them found once; the top ten carry roughly 1%. Sequenced material: PBMCs or T cells enriched from blood (not recorded which). The receptors here all came from a woman in her 30s who had recovered from COVID-19.

CDR3 region: CSVALAGDTDTQYF. DNA for the CDR3: TGCAGCGTTGCACTAGCGGGGGACACAGATACGCAGTATTTT. The chain employs TRBV29-1 and TRBJ2-3; 11 nucleotides agree with TRBD2. The CDR3 is made up of 14 amino acids. The J segment lost 2 bases and the V segment lost 4 bases, leaving 2 bases of the junction unmatched. Per the germline V gene, CDR1 is SQVTM and CDR2 is ANQGSEA.

This chain links TRBV6-5 with TRBJ1-1; possibly TRBD1 for D (5 bases). CDR3 length: 14 residues. The germline gives CDR1 MNHEY, CDR2 SVGAGI. V shed 3 bases and J shed 1 base, with 9 bases lying between them. This CDR3 is CASSYGTQNTEAFF. The DNA of the CDR3 is TGTGCCAGCAGTTATGGGACTCAGAACACTGAAGCTTTCTTT.

The chain is built from TRBV19 and TRBJ1-1; weak D call: TRBD1 (5 bases). The germline V and J ends were trimmed by 4 bases and 4 bases, with 16 bases remaining between them. Germline CDR1 reads LNHDA; CDR2 reads SQIVND (reference sequence). The CDR3 runs 15 residues. DNA of the CDR3: TGTGCCAGTAGTAGCCCGACGGAGGGGACCACTGAAGCTTTCTTT. It encodes CASSSPTEGTTEAFF. The complete variable domain, with remaining parts taken from reference TRBV19 and TRBJ1-1, reads DGGITQSPKYLFRKEGQNVTLSCEQNLNHDAMYWYRQDPGQGLRLIYYSQIVNDFQKGDIAEGYSVSREKKESFPLTVTSAQKNPTAFYLCASSSPTEGTTEAFFGQGTRLTVV.

The V and J genes are TRBV14 and TRBJ2-7; D uncertain. Trimming shortened V by 1 base and J by 0 bases, and 19 bases separated the two germline ends. This CDR3 has 18 amino acids. In germline, CDR1 is SGHDN, CDR2 FVKESK. For the CDR3, the DNA is TGTGCCAGCAGCCAAGCCGTCGGGTGGTCCCTCATCTCCTACGAGCAGTACTTC. Amino acids: CASSQAVGWSLISYEQYF.

V usage is TRBV6-5 and J usage is TRBJ1-1; D call uncertain. V gave up 2 bases and J gave up 6 bases, with 16 bases separating them. Germline V CDR1 and CDR2: MNHEY, SVGAGI. CDR3 size: 15 residues. The CDR3 is CASSYPGSIGAEAFF. CDR3 coding DNA: TGTGCCAGCAGTTACCCGGGCAGTATCGGGGCTGAAGCTTTCTTT.

This clone was counted once. The V gene is TRBV29-1, the J gene TRBJ1-1; 7 positions agree with TRBD1. Germline V CDR1 and CDR2: SQVTM, ANQGSEA. The trim removed 6 bases at V and 5 bases at J, leaving 6 bases unmatched. This CDR3 is 12 amino acids long. CDR3 in amino acids: CSVDRIGTEAFF. DNA of the CDR3: TGCAGCGTGGACAGGATCGGGACTGAAGCTTTCTTT.

The rearrangement uses TRBV11-2 and TRBJ1-1, with D unclear. Germline values: CDR1 SGHAT, CDR2 FQNNGV. CDR3 length: 16 residues. The V and J ends lost 3 bases and 0 bases respectively, with 14 bases between them. For the CDR3, the DNA is TGTGCCAGCAGCTTGGTAGGCCAAACAGTGAACACTGAAGCTTTCTTT. It translates to CASSLVGQTVNTEAFF.

This clone was seen a few times. The chain joins TRBV11-2 to TRBJ1-3; D gene uncertain. CDR1 is SGHAT, CDR2 FQNNGV, per germline. The CDR3 consists of 16 residues. The ends were cut back, 0 bases at V and 0 bases at J, with 9 bases in the middle. The CDR3 DNA follows: TGTGCCAGCAGCTTAGATCGGGGATCCTCTGGAAACACCATATATTTT. This sequence encodes CASSLDRGSSGNTIYF. Looking up the rest from reference TRBV11-2 and TRBJ1-3 gives the full variable domain: EAGVAQSPRYKIIEKRQSVAFWCNPISGHATLYWYQQILGQGPKLLIQFQNNGVVDDSQLPKDRFSAERLKGVDSTLKIQPAKLEDSAVYLCASSLDRGSSGNTIYFGEGSWLTVV.

J is TRBJ1-3 and V is TRBV25-1, with TRBD1 as a possible D gene (5 bases). From germline, CDR1 is MGHDK and CDR2 SYGVNS. V lost 5 bases, J lost 2 bases, and 10 bases lay in between. CDR3 length: 14 amino acids. CDR3: CASSPGAPGNTIYF. Written as DNA, the CDR3 is TGTGCCAGCAGTCCTGGGGCACCTGGAAACACCATATATTTT.

The gene calls are TRBV6-6 and TRBJ2-7; 9 bases match TRBD1. The CDR3 consists of 12 residues. V lost 8 bases and J lost 6; bases outside the gene matches: 5. CDR1 and CDR2 (germline): MNHNY, SVGAGI (reference sequence). The CDR3 region is CASRRDRAEQYF. The CDR3 DNA sequence: TGTGCCAGCCGCCGGGACAGGGCCGAGCAGTACTTC.

V gene TRBV15 combines with J gene TRBJ2-6; D is possibly TRBD2 (6 bases). This CDR3 is built from 14 residues. Germline CDR1 reads LNHNV; CDR2 reads YYDKDF (reference sequence). V was clipped by 1 base and J by 7 bases, with 8 bases between them. The CDR3 here is CATSRGGEANVLTF. Here the CDR3 DNA reads TGTGCCACCAGCAGAGGGGGGGAAGCCAACGTCCTGACTTTC.

The CDR3 nucleotides are TGTGCCAGTTCAAGGGGCCTTAACTATGGCTACACCTTC. It is translated as CASSRGLNYGYTF. The chain couples TRBV14 to TRBJ1-2, with D perhaps TRBD1 (5 bases). The CDR3 consists of 13 residues. Germline V CDR1 and CDR2: SGHDN, FVKESK. V lost 9 bases to trimming and J lost 1 base, with 12 bases between them.

CDR3 bases: TGTGCCACCAGCGGCGGACAGGGAGGCTATGGCTACACCTTC. Amino acids: CATSGGQGGYGYTF. The genes are TRBV15 and TRBJ1-2; 8 bases align to TRBD1. Germline CDR1 reads LNHNV; CDR2 reads YYDKDF (reference sequence). The CDR3 sequence is 14 residues long. The V and J ends lost 5 bases and 4 bases, in that order; junction bases with no gene match: 6.

The chain recombines TRBV6-5 with TRBJ1-1, with 9 bases aligning to TRBD1. Germline assignment: CDR1 MNHEY and CDR2 SVGAGI. The CDR3 totals 14 residues. After removal of 5 bases from V and 2 bases from J, the junction contained 3 bases not matched to a gene. This CDR3 is CASSPQGANTEAFF. As DNA, the CDR3 is TGTGCCAGCAGTCCACAGGGGGCTAACACTGAAGCTTTCTTT.

A few counts support this clone. CDR3 in amino acids: CASSKVPTGGSNQPQHF. CDR3 nucleotide sequence: TGTGCCAGCAGCAAAGTTCCGACAGGGGGGTCCAATCAGCCCCAGCATTTT. The chain couples TRBV21-1 to TRBJ1-5; TRBD1, the table's D call, lacks a check against the DNA. TRBV21-1 is a pseudogene segment. The CDR3 is made up of 17 amino acids.

This rearrangement joins TRBV7-2 to TRBJ1-1, with unresolved D. Germline assignment: CDR1 SGHTA and CDR2 FQGNSA. Trimming took off 0 bases at V and 0 bases at J, with 20 bases between the two ends. The CDR3 runs to 19 residues. This chain's CDR3 is CASSLAVGSVSTMNTEAFF. CDR3 nucleotide sequence: TGTGCCAGCAGCTTAGCGGTCGGGTCCGTGTCAACTATGAACACTGAAGCTTTCTTT.

This clone was counted between two and nine times. The chain employs TRBV10-3 and TRBJ2-7; no definite D call. From germline, CDR1 is ENHRY and CDR2 SYGVKD. Trimming removed 6 bases from V and 2 bases from J, with 14 bases in between. This CDR3 is built from 14 residues. The CDR3 loop reads CAISATGGTYEQYF. CDR3 coding DNA: TGTGCCATCAGCGCGACGGGTGGAACCTACGAGCAGTACTTC.

The chain links TRBV28 to TRBJ2-7; maybe TRBD1 (6 bases). V was pared by 6 bases and J by 6 bases, with 15 bases between. Germline CDR1 MDHEN, CDR2 SYDVKM. The CDR3 runs 13 residues. CDR3 residues: CASSSGTPGEQYF. In nucleotides, the CDR3 is TGTGCCAGCAGCTCCGGGACACCCGGCGAGCAGTACTTC.

This chain uses TRBV30 with TRBJ1-1; D perhaps matches TRBD1 (5 bases). Germline V gene sequence: CDR1 GTSNPN, CDR2 SVGIG (reference sequence). With 3 bases removed from V and 9 bases from J, the gap between germline ends came to 14 bases. The CDR3 has 12 amino acids. In DNA form, the CDR3 reads TGTGCCTGGAGCGACATCGACAGTCAAGCTTTCTTT. Protein: CAWSDIDSQAFF.

The rearrangement links TRBV7-2 to TRBJ2-1, with 14 bases that match TRBD2. Germline V lookup: CDR1 SGHTA, CDR2 FQGNSA. This CDR3 contains 18 residues. The trim removed 3 bases at V and 3 bases at J, leaving 7 bases unmatched. CDR3 DNA sequence: TGTGCCAGCAGCTTTGTTGCGGGACTAGCGGGAGTCTACAATGAGCAGTTCTTC. Its translation is CASSFVAGLAGVYNEQFF. Using reference TRBV7-2 and TRBJ2-1 for the parts outside the CDR3, the full variable domain is GAGVSQSPSNKVTEKGKDVELRCDPISGHTALYWYRQSLGQGLEFLIYFQGNSAPDKSGLPSDRFSAERTGGSVSTLTIQRTQQEDSAVYLCASSFVAGLAGVYNEQFFGPGTRLTVL.

This chain joins TRBV27 and TRBJ2-1, with D possibly being TRBD2 (5 bases). This CDR3 is 14 amino acids long. CDR1 and CDR2 (germline): MNHEY, SMNVEV (reference sequence). With 5 bases removed from V and 5 bases from J, the gap between germline ends came to 13 bases. The CDR3 DNA reads as TGTGCCAGCAGTCTTCGGGATACTCACAATGAGCAGTTCTTC. Translating it yields CASSLRDTHNEQFF.

This clone was counted once. The chain combines TRBV5-5 with TRBJ2-3; D is ambiguous. V was cut by 0 bases and J by 1 base, with 12 bases left in between. The CDR3 length is 16 residues. In germline, CDR1 is SGHKS, CDR2 YYEKEE (reference sequence). The CDR3: CASSLGLTVGTDTQYF. In nucleotides, the CDR3 is TGTGCCAGCAGCTTGGGACTGACGGTGGGCACAGATACGCAGTATTTT.

This sequence joins TRBV6-1 and TRBJ1-1; 7 nucleotides match TRBD1. The trim removed 2 bases at V and 0 bases at J, leaving 6 bases unmatched. The CDR3 sequence is 16 residues long. The germline V gene encodes CDR1 MNHNS and CDR2 SASEGT. The CDR3 DNA reads as TGTGCCAGCAGTGAATTGTGGGGACAGTTGAACACTGAAGCTTTCTTT. Protein sequence: CASSELWGQLNTEAFF.

J is TRBJ1-4 and V is TRBV10-3; a possible D gene is TRBD1 (6 bases). The CDR3 loop spans 15 amino acids. Per germline, CDR1 ENHRY and CDR2 SYGVKD. With 0 bases removed from V and 10 bases from J, the gap between germline ends came to 15 bases. CDR3 DNA sequence: TGTGCCATCAGTGAGTCGTGGACAGCCAGAGGAAAACTGTTTTTT. This encodes CAISESWTARGKLFF.

The V call is TRBV5-1, the J call TRBJ1-5; D is ambiguous. V dropped 1 base and J dropped 5 bases, with 13 bases sitting between them. The CDR3 has 15 amino acids. CDR1 SGHRS and CDR2 YFSETQ come from the germline V gene. The CDR3 sequence: CASSLLGGEDQPQHF. The CDR3 nucleotides read TGCGCCAGCAGCTTGTTAGGCGGAGAAGATCAGCCCCAGCATTTT.

The CDR3 sequence: CASSLEGWAGQETQYF. The CDR3 DNA reads as TGTGCCAGCAGCTTAGAAGGGTGGGCAGGGCAAGAGACCCAGTACTTC. V gene TRBV11-2 combines with J gene TRBJ2-5, with a weak D call TRBD1 (5 bases). Trimming left V 0 bases short and J 2 bases short, with 13 bases between. Looked up from germline, CDR1 is SGHAT and CDR2 is FQNNGV. CDR3 size: 16 residues. Using reference TRBV11-2 and TRBJ2-5 for the parts outside the CDR3, the full variable domain is EAGVAQSPRYKIIEKRQSVAFWCNPISGHATLYWYQQILGQGPKLLIQFQNNGVVDDSQLPKDRFSAERLKGVDSTLKIQPAKLEDSAVYLCASSLEGWAGQETQYFGPGTRLLVL.

This chain joins TRBV9 and TRBJ2-3; D possibly corresponds to TRBD2 (7 bases). This CDR3 comprises 18 residues. V lost 4 bases to trimming and J lost 2 bases, with 23 bases between them. The germline V gene encodes CDR1 SGDLS and CDR2 YYNGEE. The CDR3: CASSPTRRGGYYTDTQYF. Written as DNA, the CDR3 is TGTGCCAGCAGCCCCACAAGGAGGGGGGGGTACTACACAGATACGCAGTATTTT.

The genes are TRBV4-3 and TRBJ1-2, with TRBD1 as a possible D gene (6 bases). V was trimmed by 0 bases and J by 4 bases, leaving 9 bases between them. The V gene's germline CDR1 is LGHNA and CDR2 YSLEER. The CDR3 contains 14 residues. The CDR3 DNA reads TGCGCCAGCAGCCAAGAAAGCAGGGGCTATGGCTACACCTTC. Encoded protein: CASSQESRGYGYTF.

V and J are TRBV2 and TRBJ2-3, with D possibly matching TRBD2 (5 bases). V gave up 4 bases and J gave up 1 base, with 6 bases separating them. CDR1 is SNHLY and CDR2 is FYNNEI in the germline V gene. The CDR3 is made up of 13 amino acids. CDR3 bases: TGTGCCAGCAGTGTGAGGGGCACAGATACGCAGTATTTT. Its protein is CASSVRGTDTQYF.